This TCR beta chain is from a study of blood T cell repertoires in COVID-19 (dated by TCRdb to 2019 to 2021). Background on the whole study: The collaborator samples originated in the United States, Italy and Spain and spanned the acute and convalescent phases of COVID-19. The dataset comprised deeply sampled blood TCRbeta repertoires from subjects exposed to, actively infected with, or recovered from COVID-19. HLA class I and class II types, where available, came from metadata supplied by the sample provider rather than from assay-based typing. Nearly every sample came with metadata listing a de-identified subject ID, COVID-19 status, age in years and sex. The samples were drawn from two sources: the first 160 participants of the ongoing ImmuneRACE study, and 1,254 subjects contributed by 6 global collaborators. The repertoires were released in a freely available public database meant as a resource for research on the immune response to SARS-CoV-2. The material from the prospective study consisted of cDNA or gDNA derived from T cells, B-cell-depleted T cells, or PBMCs. What the work shows at the level of the full study, not this receptor alone: Clinical and demographic metadata were provided uncurated, with the amount varying by source and participant.

Each collaborating institution followed its own protocols to collect whole blood in K2EDTA tubes. For TCRbeta analysis, collaborators shipped samples in one of three forms: frozen whole blood, isolated PBMCs, or DNA extracted from either of those sample types. The CDR3 numbers 14 residues from cysteine through phenylalanine. CDR3 DNA is the only sequence kept; it has 42 bases, read in frame from the first base. V lost 3 bases and J lost 6 bases; the stretch between them is 13 bases long. The germline V gene gives CDR1 as ENHRY and CDR2 as SYGVKD. TCRbeta CDR3 regions were amplified from genomic DNA using the immunoSEQ Assay, a bias-controlled multiplex PCR. In the original analysis: Nucleated cell counts per sample were estimated from amplification of reference gene primers within the assay. Sequence reads were collapsed and filtered to measure the absolute abundance of every unique TCRbeta CDR3 rearrangement. For each sample, productive Simpson clonality was calculated by taking the square root of Simpson's diversity index across productive rearrangements. Imported from immuneACCESS, the table was reduced by TCRdb to in-frame sequences with V and J called. These copies leave out some clones; in studies compared against another copy, an unresolved V gene accounts for under half, and the cause of the remainder is not known. V, J and clone size are taken as reported in that table, and D and trimming were inferred from the DNA itself. For this sample there are about 290,000 clones; approximately 90% appear just once. The top ten constitute around 3% of the sample.

On this clone itself: Its antigen is not yet known. No base-level quality is on record; no much larger clone is a single base apart.

Recombination joined TRBV10-3 with TRBJ2-3; the D gene is perhaps TRBD1, from 5 matching bases. The sample comprised peripheral blood. The receptor was isolated from a woman in her 30s with active or convalescent COVID-19. CDR3 sequence: CAISEPQGSDTQYF. The sequenced DNA: TGTGCCATCAGTGAACCCCAGGGCAGCGATACGCAGTATTTT.